The source of this TCR beta chain is a study of beta chain features in type 1 diabetes. One heparinised blood draw averaging about 110 mL was given by each donor. V was shortened by 0 bases and J by 13 bases, with 16 bases between the two germline ends. The CDR3 loop spans 14 amino acids. Germline assignment: CDR1 MNHNS and CDR2 SASEGT. Broader study findings: Any HLA effect on TCRB rearrangement was left unresolved by small sub-analyses. All four CD4+ subsets of Type 1 diabetes patients contained TCRB CDR3s that were moderately but significantly shorter. The study notes PCR might favor shorter templates equally in patients and controls.

Expressed TCRB transcripts were sequenced because the isolated RNA had all been reverse transcribed beforehand. Libraries were prepared by immunoSEQ multiplex PCR; TCRdb keeps only in-frame clonotypes and omits some of them. The table records a few hundred thousand clones, 15% of them present only once. This clone has only a few counts. No antigen is known for it. V and J are TRBV6-1 and TRBJ2-1; D is perhaps TRBD1 (5 bases). The receptor's source is a man younger than 30 with type 1 diabetes. The material sequenced was naive CD4+ T cells from blood. In DNA, the CDR3 is TGTGCCAGCAGTGAAGCAAGGGCAGGGCGAGGACAGTTCTTC. This encodes CASSEARAGRGQFF.